The rows below give T cell receptor beta chains drawn from one sample of a study of blood T cell repertoires in COVID-19. Measured with immunoSEQ multiplex PCR; TCRdb has only the in-frame clones, and not every one. The table shows about 160,000 clones, with roughly 90% occurring only once. Sequencing used peripheral blood. The receptors were sampled from a woman aged 55-75 years who had recovered from COVID-19. CDR3s include the opening cysteine and the closing phenylalanine or tryptophan. The order of the fields is J gene, V gene, D gene, CDR3 DNA, CDR3 protein. A D gene is named only where the DNA matches it firmly.

>TRBJ2-1|TRBV3-1/TRBV3-2|TRBD2
TGTGCCAGCAGCCAAGCTTCCCCGGGGCGGGGGGGCTACAATGAGCAGTTCTTC
CASSQASPGRGGYNEQFF
>TRBJ2-3|TRBV4-3|TRBD2
TGCGCCAGCAGCCAAGGTAGCGGGGTTACGCAGTATTTT
CASSQGSGVTQYF
>TRBJ1-2|TRBV10-1|TRBD1
TGCGCCAGCAGTGATTCGGGACAGGGGAGCCTTGGCTATGGCTACACCTTC
CASSDSGQGSLGYGYTF
>TRBJ2-1|TRBV10-3|TRBD2
TGTGCCATCAGCGAGGGAGGGCCCGCCTTCAATGAGCAGTTCTTC
CAISEGGPAFNEQFF
>TRBJ2-1|TRBV11-2|TRBD1
TGTGCCAGCAGCTCCCCCGGACAGGGTCAGTTCTTC
CASSSPGQGQFF
>TRBJ2-3|TRBV3-1/TRBV3-2|NA
TGTGCCAGCAGCCTCAGGGTCACAGATACGCAGTATTTT
CASSLRVTDTQYF
>TRBJ2-1|TRBV20-1|TRBD1
TGCAGTGGGGGACAGCACAATGAGCAGTTCTTC
CSGGQHNEQFF
>TRBJ2-5|TRBV5-1|TRBD1
TGCGCCAGCAGTAGGGGACAGGGAAGGGAGACCCAGTACTTC
CASSRGQGRETQYF
>TRBJ2-1|TRBV18|TRBD2
TGTGCCAGCTCAGCACTAGCGGGGGCTACCCTCAATGAGCAGTTCTTC
CASSALAGATLNEQFF
>TRBJ2-6|TRBV7-8|TRBD1
TGTGCCAGCAGCAACCCCCCGGGACAGGGTCTTCCTCTGGGGGCCAACGTCCTGACTTTC
CASSNPPGQGLPLGANVLTF
>TRBJ2-2|TRBV28|NA
TGTGCCAGCGGGACTCAGGGGGCGAACACCGGGGAGCTGTTTTTT
CASGTQGANTGELFF
>TRBJ2-3|TRBV5-6|NA
TGTGCCAGCAGCTTGCTAGTCGCAGATACGCAGTATTTT
CASSLLVADTQYF